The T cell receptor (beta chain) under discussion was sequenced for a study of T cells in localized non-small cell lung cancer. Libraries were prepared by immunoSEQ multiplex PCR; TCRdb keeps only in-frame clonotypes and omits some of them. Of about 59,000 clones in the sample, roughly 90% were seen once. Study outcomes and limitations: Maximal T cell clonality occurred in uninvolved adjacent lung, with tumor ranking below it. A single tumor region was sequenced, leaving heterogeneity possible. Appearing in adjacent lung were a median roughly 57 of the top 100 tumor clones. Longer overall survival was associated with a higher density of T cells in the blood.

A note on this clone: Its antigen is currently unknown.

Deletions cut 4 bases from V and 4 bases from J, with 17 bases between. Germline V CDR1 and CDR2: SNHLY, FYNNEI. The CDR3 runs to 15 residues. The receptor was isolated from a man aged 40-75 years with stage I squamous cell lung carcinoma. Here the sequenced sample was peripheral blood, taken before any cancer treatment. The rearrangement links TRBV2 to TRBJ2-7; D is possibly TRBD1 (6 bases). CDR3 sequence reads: CASSVTRGIGYEQYF. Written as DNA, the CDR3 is TGTGCCAGCAGTGTTACCAGGGGTATCGGGTACGAGCAGTACTTC.